Given below is one T cell receptor (beta chain) in context. To make TCR beta libraries, researchers used iRepertoire HTBI primers and Arm-PCR of CDR3 regions. TCRdb processed the multiplex PCR reads anew with MiXCR; each CDR3 protein has one entry. The profile shows hundreds of thousands of distinct CDR3 sequences, under 25% of them singletons. The time point is: persistent/refractory GD, antithyroid drugs over 5 years with positive TRAb. PBMC-extracted RNA yielded the TCR library. The data belong to a study of regulatory T cells in long-lasting Graves disease. The CDR3 is 13 residues long. Per germline, CDR1 LNHDA and CDR2 SQIVND (reference sequence). Trimming shortened V by 0 bases and J by 3 bases, and 4 bases separated the two germline ends.

The TCR comes from a female donor with Graves disease. V and J are TRBV19 and TRBJ2-3; D ambiguous. The specimen was peripheral blood mononuclear cells (PBMCs), collected when the disease was refractory, from a patient treated with antithyroid drugs. The CDR3 sequence is CASSIDGTDTQYF. The CDR3 coding sequence is TGTGCCAGTAGTATAGATGGTACAGATACGCAGTATTTT.